The next 8 T cell receptor beta chains were all read from a single sample in a study of PD-1 blockade in mismatch repair-deficient tumors. Some clones are missing from TCRdb's copy, which holds only in-frame ones; the method was immunoSEQ multiplex PCR. The data show around 130,000 clones, 85% to 90% seen once. The material sequenced was peripheral blood, taken approximately 70 weeks after starting pembrolizumab. The receptors derive from an adult with mismatch repair-deficient cancer.

The DNA for the CDR3 is TGTGCCAGCAGGGCTAGCGGGAGGGAAACCGGGGAGCTGTTTTTT. This translates into CASRASGRETGELFF. The genes are TRBV6-6 and TRBJ2-2, with 12 bases matching TRBD2. This CDR3 region has 15 residues. Germline CDR1 is MNHNY and CDR2 is SVGAGI (reference sequence). V trimming: 6 bases; J trimming: 5 bases; junction bases outside the gene matches: 4.

V and J are TRBV18 and TRBJ2-1; TRBD1 matches at 7 bases. The germline CDR1 and CDR2 sequences are KGHSH and LQKENI. V was clipped by 2 bases and J by 3 bases; unmatched bases: 10. The CDR3 consists of 17 residues. The CDR3 region has the DNA TGTGCCAGCTCACCAGGCCCCCTGACAGGGATCTACAATGAGCAGTTCTTC. Protein product: CASSPGPLTGIYNEQFF.

This clone appeared once. This CDR3 reads CASSSTRWGEQFF. CDR3 in DNA: TGTGCCAGCAGCTCGACGAGATGGGGTGAGCAGTTCTTC. The gene calls are TRBV7-3 and TRBJ2-1; no clear D gene. The germline V and J ends were trimmed by 4 bases and 9 bases, with 13 bases remaining between them. CDR3 length: 13 amino acids. Germline CDR1 and CDR2: SGHTA and FQGTGA.

The chain links TRBV5-4 to TRBJ1-2, with unresolved D. Germline lookup yields CDR1 SGHNT and CDR2 YYREEE (reference sequence). V lost 1 base and J lost 2, with 9 bases in between. CDR3 length equals 14 residues. CDR3 sequence: CASSLIGVNYGYTF. The CDR3 DNA reads as TGTGCCAGCAGCTTGATAGGCGTGAACTATGGCTACACCTTC.

This chain uses TRBV27 with TRBJ2-7; 14 bases match TRBD2. The length of the CDR3 is 16 residues. Trimming took 5 bases from V and 3 from J; bases not matched to a gene: 6. The germline gives CDR1 MNHEY, CDR2 SMNVEV (reference sequence). CDR3 residues: CASSLRTSGRIYEQYF. The CDR3 nucleotides read TGTGCCAGCAGTCTACGGACTAGCGGGAGGATCTACGAGCAGTACTTC.

This clone was seen a few times. The rearrangement links TRBV9 to TRBJ2-2, with TRBD2 matching over 14 bases. V dropped 4 bases and J dropped 9; count of bases not matched to a gene: 11. The CDR3 consists of 17 residues. CDR1 and CDR2 from the germline V gene are SGDLS and YYNGEE. The CDR3 sequence is CASSPRTSGRFVRELFF. The CDR3 region has the DNA TGTGCCAGCAGCCCAAGGACTAGCGGGAGGTTCGTCAGGGAGCTGTTTTTT.

The J gene is TRBJ1-5, the V gene TRBV19, with TRBD1 matching 7 bases. CDR1 and CDR2 from the germline V gene are LNHDA and SQIVND (reference sequence). The CDR3 runs 15 residues. V gave up 6 bases and J gave up 4 bases; unmatched junction bases: 9. The CDR3 here is CASSPTGRGNQPQHF. For the CDR3, the DNA is TGTGCCAGTAGCCCGACAGGGAGGGGAAATCAGCCCCAGCATTTT.

The chain combines TRBV28 with TRBJ2-7; 9 bases map to TRBD1. Trimming took 9 bases from V and 4 from J; bases not matched to a gene: 7. The CDR3 totals 13 residues. Looked up from germline, CDR1 is MDHEN and CDR2 is SYDVKM. The CDR3, as DNA: TGTGCCAGTCAGACAGGGGGTCGGTACGAGCAGTACTTC. Its protein product is CASQTGGRYEQYF.